Shown below are 2 T cell receptor beta chains from a single sample sequenced in a study of T-cell reconstitution after alpha-beta-depleted transplantation in children. The TCRbeta library was prepared with unique molecular identifiers. TCRdb redid the calling of the PCR reads with MiXCR, one entry per CDR3 protein. The table lists roughly 20,000 distinct CDR3 sequences, over 10% of them singletons. Sample: PBMCs, mostly from graft donor cells, taken 60 days after TCRalphabeta/CD19-depleted stem cell transplant. These receptors were taken from a female patient between 2 and 15 years old who had a stem cell transplant for congenital amegakaryocytic thrombocytopenia, so the T cells may come from the graft donor.

This clonotype was picked up many times. The CDR3 sequence: CASSLRGGPSDEQFF. As DNA, the CDR3 is TGTGCCAGCAGTTTGCGGGGGGGGCCATCGGATGAGCAGTTCTTC. V gene TRBV12-3 or TRBV12-4 combines with J gene TRBJ2-1, with 9 bases lining up with TRBD2. V lost 3 bases, J lost 8 bases, and 8 bases stayed unmatched. The length of the CDR3 is 15 residues.

This clonotype occurred many times. The rearrangement joins TRBV29-1 to TRBJ2-5; unclear D gene. The length of the CDR3 is 13 residues. Germline CDR1 and CDR2: SQVTM and ANQGSEA. Trimming cost V 4 bases and J 2 bases, with 11 bases left between them. The CDR3 region is CSVVSWQQETQYF. The DNA of the CDR3 is TGCAGCGTTGTATCCTGGCAGCAAGAGACCCAGTACTTC.